These 32 T cell receptor beta chains came from one sample sequenced in a study of blood T cell repertoires in COVID-19. Some clones are missing from TCRdb's copy, which holds only in-frame ones; the method was immunoSEQ multiplex PCR. The sample includes 120,000 or so clones, 82% of them seen just once. The material sequenced was peripheral blood. The receptors were sampled from a woman aged 70-85 years with acute or convalescent COVID-19.

This chain joins TRBV4-1 and TRBJ2-7; TRBD2 matches 10 bases. The CDR3 is 15 amino acids. The V and J ends lost 0 bases and 4 bases, in that order; junction bases with no gene match: 3. Germline V CDR1 and CDR2: MGHRA, YSYEKL. Here the CDR3 reads CASSQDLAGEYEQYF. DNA of the CDR3: TGCGCCAGCAGCCAAGATCTAGCGGGGGAATACGAGCAGTACTTC.

The CDR3 bases are TGTGCCATCAGCGCCGGACAGGGTCGAGGCAGTACGCAGTATTTT. Residues: CAISAGQGRGSTQYF. This sequence joins TRBV10-3 and TRBJ2-3; 8 nucleotides line up with TRBD1. Germline loops: CDR1 ENHRY, CDR2 SYGVKD. This CDR3 region has 15 residues. The J segment lost 8 bases and the V segment lost 6 bases, leaving 13 bases of the junction unmatched.

J is TRBJ1-3 and V is TRBV18; 8 bases line up with TRBD1. Germline CDR1 KGHSH, CDR2 LQKENI. V shed 2 bases and J 2 bases; nucleotides not matched to a gene: 2. The CDR3 loop spans 15 amino acids. The CDR3 protein is CASSPKTGAGNTIYF. The CDR3 coding sequence is TGTGCCAGCTCACCAAAGACAGGGGCTGGAAACACCATATATTTT.

The chain carries TRBV6-2 or TRBV6-3 and TRBJ1-2; D perhaps matches TRBD1 (5 bases). The CDR3 has 12 amino acids. The V gene's germline CDR1 is MNHEY and CDR2 SVGEGT. Trimming cost V 5 bases and J 6 bases, with 10 bases left between them. The CDR3 loop is CASSPRVDGYTF. For the CDR3, the DNA is TGTGCCAGCAGTCCCAGGGTCGATGGCTACACCTTC.

The V call is TRBV6-6, the J call TRBJ1-2; D uncertain. Trimming shortened V by 2 bases and J by 6 bases, and 13 bases separated the two germline ends. CDR1 MNHNY and CDR2 SVGAGI come from the germline V gene (reference sequence). The length of the CDR3 is 14 residues. DNA of the CDR3: TGTGCCAGCAGTTACGGGAGGAATGCTGATGGCTACACCTTC. It specifies CASSYGRNADGYTF.

This chain uses TRBV29-1 with TRBJ2-3; D is uncertain. This CDR3 region has 13 residues. CDR1 is SQVTM, CDR2 ANQGSEA, per germline. V lost 1 base to trimming and J lost 3 bases, with 8 bases between them. In DNA, the CDR3 is TGCAGCGTTGAAGCCTCTAGGACAGATACGCAGTATTTT. Protein product: CSVEASRTDTQYF.

CDR3 bases: TGTGCCAGTAGCCCGACAGGTCTTAGCAATCAGCCCCAGCATTTT. Protein: CASSPTGLSNQPQHF. The chain uses TRBV19 and TRBJ1-5, with TRBD1 as a possible D gene (6 bases). In germline, CDR1 is LNHDA, CDR2 SQIVND (reference sequence). The CDR3 length is 15 residues. Trimming took off 6 bases at V and 0 bases at J, with 12 bases between the two ends.

Only a few counts were recorded for this clone. The chain employs TRBV30 and TRBJ2-7; TRBD1 is a possible D gene (6 bases). V was trimmed by 1 base and J by 2 bases, leaving 9 bases between them. This CDR3 is built from 13 residues. In germline, CDR1 is GTSNPN, CDR2 SVGIG (reference sequence). CDR3 in amino acids: CAWSAGQPYEQYV. The CDR3 DNA reads TGTGCCTGGAGTGCCGGACAGCCCTACGAGCAGTACGTC.

The chain joins TRBV5-4 to TRBJ1-2; 8 nucleotides match TRBD1. Germline V lookup: CDR1 SGHNT, CDR2 YYREEE (reference sequence). V dropped 4 bases and J dropped 3; count of bases not matched to a gene: 8. The CDR3 is 15 amino acids. This chain's CDR3 is CASSPGQGRDYGYTF. In DNA, the CDR3 is TGTGCCAGCAGCCCTGGACAGGGTCGGGACTATGGCTACACCTTC.

This clone has at least ten counts. The chain is built from TRBV4-2 and TRBJ1-6; a possible D gene is TRBD1 (6 bases). Germline CDR1 reads LGHNA; CDR2 reads YNFKEQ. CDR3 length equals 15 residues. V lost 6 bases and J lost 1, with 10 bases in between. The CDR3 sequence: CASSTQGSYNSPLHF. DNA for the CDR3: TGTGCCAGCAGTACCCAGGGGTCCTATAATTCACCCCTCCACTTT.

This chain uses TRBV7-2 with TRBJ2-3, with 8 bases that match TRBD2. The CDR3 has 15 amino acids. Germline V lookup: CDR1 SGHTA, CDR2 FQGNSA. After removal of 7 bases from V and 1 base from J, the junction contained 7 bases not matched to a gene. In DNA, the CDR3 is TGTGCCAGCAACCTCGGGGGGGGGCGCACAGATACGCAGTATTTT. Protein product: CASNLGGGRTDTQYF. Looking up the rest from reference TRBV7-2 and TRBJ2-3 gives the full variable domain: GAGVSQSPSNKVTEKGKDVELRCDPISGHTALYWYRQSLGQGLEFLIYFQGNSAPDKSGLPSDRFSAERTGGSVSTLTIQRTQQEDSAVYLCASNLGGGRTDTQYFGPGTRLTVL.

Only a few counts were recorded for this clone. The chain combines TRBV15 with TRBJ1-2; TRBD1 is a possible D gene (5 bases). There are 13 residues in the CDR3. The germline V gene has CDR1 LNHNV and CDR2 YYDKDF (reference sequence). Trimming cost V 5 bases and J 4 bases, with 11 bases left between them. CDR3 sequence (DNA): TGTGCCACCAGCGTCCGGGGGGGCTATGGCTACACCTTC. Protein: CATSVRGGYGYTF.

This clone was counted at least ten times. The rearrangement links TRBV7-9 to TRBJ2-1, with 12 nucleotides matching TRBD2. V was pared by 5 bases and J by 7 bases, with 9 bases of the junction left unmatched. The CDR3 totals 16 residues. CDR1 is SEHNR and CDR2 is FQNEAQ in the germline V gene (reference sequence). The CDR3 reads CASSPLAGGPGNEQFF. The CDR3 DNA reads as TGTGCCAGCAGCCCTCTAGCGGGGGGGCCGGGAAATGAGCAGTTCTTC. Variable domain in full (rest from reference TRBV7-9 and TRBJ2-1): DTGVSQNPRHKITKRGQNVTFRCDPISEHNRLYWYRQTLGQGPEFLTYFQNEAQLEKSRLLSDRFSAERPKGSFSTLEIQRTEQGDSAMYLCASSPLAGGPGNEQFFGPGTRLTVL.

The V gene is TRBV19, the J gene TRBJ2-2, with 10 bases lining up with TRBD2. V lost 3 bases, J lost 5 bases, and 6 bases stayed unmatched. CDR1 is LNHDA and CDR2 is SQIVND in the germline V gene (reference sequence). CDR3 length equals 16 residues. CDR3 loop: CASSMGAGGRTGELFF. The CDR3 DNA is TGTGCCAGTAGTATGGGAGCGGGGGGGCGGACCGGGGAGCTGTTTTTT.

This clone was seen only a few times. The chain links TRBV4-1 to TRBJ2-2, with D tentatively TRBD1 (6 bases). V was cut by 1 base and J by 6 bases, with 15 bases left in between. The CDR3 is 16 amino acids. The germline CDR1 and CDR2 sequences are MGHRA and YSYEKL. CDR3: CASSQVSNRAAGELFF. In DNA form, the CDR3 reads TGCGCCAGCAGCCAAGTTAGTAACAGGGCCGCCGGGGAGCTGTTTTTT.

J is TRBJ1-2 and V is TRBV21-1; the D call TRBD1 from the table was never checked on the DNA. TRBV21-1 is recorded as a pseudogene. This CDR3 region has 14 residues. The CDR3 protein is CASLGKEGGYGYTF. CDR3 DNA sequence: TGTGCCAGCCTCGGGAAAGAAGGGGGCTATGGCTACACCTTC.

The chain recombines TRBV5-1 with TRBJ2-2; TRBD1 matches 8 bases. Germline trimming cut 2 bases from V and 5 bases from J; bases unmatched to any gene: 5. The CDR3 runs to 15 residues. The V gene's germline CDR1 is SGHRS and CDR2 YFSETQ. CDR3 residues: CASSFAGQGTGELFF. Here the CDR3 DNA reads TGCGCCAGCAGCTTTGCCGGACAGGGAACCGGGGAGCTGTTTTTT.

A few counts support this clone. The chain combines TRBV7-8 with TRBJ1-4; D uncertain. V lost 3 bases and J lost 7, with 12 bases in between. Germline lookup yields CDR1 SGHVS and CDR2 FQNEAQ. This CDR3 spans 14 amino acids. Here the CDR3 reads CASSFGRRVEKLFF. The CDR3 DNA reads TGTGCCAGCAGCTTCGGTAGGAGGGTTGAAAAACTGTTTTTT. The complete variable domain, with remaining parts taken from reference TRBV7-8 and TRBJ1-4, reads GAGVSQSPRYKVAKRGQDVALRCDPISGHVSLFWYQQALGQGPEFLTYFQNEAQLDKSGLPSDRFFAERPEGSVSTLKIQRTQQEDSAVYLCASSFGRRVEKLFFGSGTQLSVL.

This clone showed up just once. The J gene is TRBJ2-1, the V gene TRBV5-1, with 10 positions matching TRBD1. V lost 2 bases and J lost 8; bases outside the gene matches: 7. CDR3 length equals 15 residues. The germline V gene has CDR1 SGHRS and CDR2 YFSETQ. The CDR3 is CASSFTGTGVDEQFF. CDR3 coding DNA: TGCGCCAGCAGCTTTACCGGGACAGGGGTTGATGAGCAGTTCTTC.

This clone was counted once. V is TRBV10-2 and J is TRBJ2-5; TRBD1 matches at 7 bases. The CDR3 extends over 16 amino acids. Germline CDR1 reads WSHSY; CDR2 reads SAAADI. Trimming at V came to 6 bases and at J to 2 bases, leaving 12 bases not matched to a gene. CDR3 sequence (DNA): TGCGCCAGCAGACCGCCACCGGGACAGCAACAAGAGACCCAGTACTTC. Amino acids: CASRPPPGQQQETQYF.

V gene TRBV5-1 combines with J gene TRBJ2-7; 10 bases are shared with TRBD2. The CDR3 is 15 residues long. Germline CDR1 SGHRS, CDR2 YFSETQ. The ends lost 6 bases at V and 3 bases at J; junction bases unmatched: 9. CDR3 in DNA: TGCGCCAGCAAACTAACTAGCGGGGACTTCTACGAGCAGTACTTC. This codes for CASKLTSGDFYEQYF.

V is TRBV7-2 and J is TRBJ1-1; perhaps TRBD1 as D (5 bases). Trimming removed 4 bases from V and 1 base from J, with 7 bases in between. CDR1 is SGHTA, CDR2 FQGNSA, per germline. This CDR3 has 13 residues. This chain's CDR3 is CASSSGWNTEAFF. CDR3 DNA: TGTGCCAGCAGCTCAGGGTGGAACACTGAAGCTTTCTTT. The full variable domain, in which reference TRBV7-2 and TRBJ1-1 provide the parts outside the CDR3, is GAGVSQSPSNKVTEKGKDVELRCDPISGHTALYWYRQSLGQGLEFLIYFQGNSAPDKSGLPSDRFSAERTGGSVSTLTIQRTQQEDSAVYLCASSSGWNTEAFFGQGTRLTVV.

This chain links TRBV6-2 or TRBV6-3 with TRBJ2-1, with 9 positions matching TRBD1. J was trimmed by 5 bases and V by 5 bases; bases with no gene match: 10. CDR3 length: 16 residues. CDR1 and CDR2 (germline): MNHEY, SVGEGT. The chain's CDR3 is CASSGVTGTGNNEQFF. The DNA of the CDR3 is TGTGCCAGCAGTGGAGTGACCGGGACAGGGAACAATGAGCAGTTCTTC.

This chain links TRBV19 with TRBJ2-5; 8 nucleotides line up with TRBD1. This CDR3 has 13 amino acids. V lost 5 bases to trimming and J lost 4 bases; unmatched junction nucleotides: 3. Germline V lookup: CDR1 LNHDA, CDR2 SQIVND (reference sequence). The CDR3 DNA is TGTGCCAGTAGTGGGACAGGAGGAGAGACCCAGTACTTC. This translates into CASSGTGGETQYF.

This chain uses TRBV29-1 with TRBJ2-7, with D possibly TRBD2 on 7 matching bases. Germline V gene lookup returns CDR1 SQVTM and CDR2 ANQGSEA. Deletions cut 6 bases from V and 3 bases from J, with 12 bases between. This CDR3 has 12 amino acids. DNA for the CDR3: TGCAGCGTAAAAAGGGGGGGCTACGAGCAGTACTTC. It yields the protein CSVKRGGYEQYF.

This rearrangement joins TRBV9 to TRBJ1-6; 8 bases agree with TRBD1. This CDR3 region has 17 residues. V gave up 0 bases and J gave up 4 bases; unmatched junction bases: 6. Germline CDR1 is SGDLS and CDR2 is YYNGEE. CDR3 sequence (DNA): TGTGCCAGCAGCGTAGATCAGGGGGCGCGTTATAATTCACCCCTCCACTTT. As protein: CASSVDQGARYNSPLHF.

The chain recombines TRBV6-2 or TRBV6-3 with TRBJ2-3, with D possibly matching TRBD2 (6 bases). There are 14 residues in the CDR3. The V gene lost 4 bases and the J gene lost 1 base, with 9 bases spanning the gap. The germline V gene has CDR1 MNHEY and CDR2 SVGEGT. CDR3 DNA sequence: TGTGCCAGCAGTTTTACGGGGGGCACAGATACGCAGTATTTT. This codes for CASSFTGGTDTQYF.

The V call is TRBV6-6, the J call TRBJ2-2; possible D gene TRBD1, 5 bases. Germline CDR1 and CDR2: MNHNY and SVGAGI (reference sequence). This CDR3 has 14 amino acids. Trimming left V 5 bases short and J 3 bases short, with 10 bases between. CDR3 DNA sequence: TGTGCCAGCAGTCTGGACACCTACACCGGGGAGCTGTTTTTT. Translation gives CASSLDTYTGELFF.

This rearrangement joins TRBV11-3 to TRBJ2-7; 8 bases match TRBD2. J lost 5 bases, V lost 3 bases, and 15 bases had no gene match. Germline V gene data show CDR1 as SGHNT and CDR2 as YENEEA. CDR3 length: 17 residues. This chain's CDR3 is CASSFGLRGETLDEQYF. CDR3 bases: TGTGCCAGCAGCTTTGGGTTGCGGGGGGAAACGTTGGACGAGCAGTACTTC.

The V and J genes are TRBV6-5 and TRBJ1-2; D might be TRBD1 (5 bases). Germline V gene sequence: CDR1 MNHEY, CDR2 SVGAGI. The CDR3 has 14 amino acids. V dropped 6 bases and J dropped 8 bases, with 19 bases sitting between them. DNA of the CDR3: TGTGCCAGCAGCGCCAACGGGGGGTTGGAAGGCTACACCTTC. It is translated as CASSANGGLEGYTF.

The rearrangement uses TRBV9 and TRBJ2-1; TRBD2 aligns across 16 bases. Losses at the gene ends were 2 bases for V and 3 bases for J; bases not matched to a gene: 2. CDR1 and CDR2 (germline): SGDLS, YYNGEE. The CDR3 runs 17 residues. CDR3 bases: TGTGCCAGCAGCGTCGGGACTAGCGGGAGGGACTACAATGAGCAGTTCTTC. Residues: CASSVGTSGRDYNEQFF.

The chain has TRBV5-6 and TRBJ1-2, with 10 bases lining up with TRBD1. This CDR3 is built from 15 residues. Germline V lookup: CDR1 SGHDT, CDR2 YYEEEE. The V gene end was trimmed by 2 bases and the J gene end by 8 bases; junction bases not matched to a gene: 9. CDR3 protein: CASSLPRQGAGGYTF. The DNA for the CDR3 is TGTGCCAGCAGCTTACCCCGACAGGGGGCGGGAGGCTACACCTTC.